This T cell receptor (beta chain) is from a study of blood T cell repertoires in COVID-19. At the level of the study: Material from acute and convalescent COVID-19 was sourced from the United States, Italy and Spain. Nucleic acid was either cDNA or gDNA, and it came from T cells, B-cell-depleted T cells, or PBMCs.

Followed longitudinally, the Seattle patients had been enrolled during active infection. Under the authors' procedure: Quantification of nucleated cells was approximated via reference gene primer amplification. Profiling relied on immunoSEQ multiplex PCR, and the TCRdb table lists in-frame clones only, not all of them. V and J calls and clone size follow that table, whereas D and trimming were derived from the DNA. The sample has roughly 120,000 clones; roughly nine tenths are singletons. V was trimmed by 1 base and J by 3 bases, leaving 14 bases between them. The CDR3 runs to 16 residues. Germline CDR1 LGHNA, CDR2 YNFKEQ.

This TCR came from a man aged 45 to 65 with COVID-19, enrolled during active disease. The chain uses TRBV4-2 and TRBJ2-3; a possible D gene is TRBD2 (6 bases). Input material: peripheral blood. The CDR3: CASSQVGGSGTDTQYF. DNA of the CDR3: TGTGCCAGCAGCCAAGTTGGAGGGAGTGGGACAGATACGCAGTATTTT.